A selection of T cell receptor beta chains follows, all from one sample in a study of blood T cell repertoires in COVID-19. Assay used: immunoSEQ multiplex PCR; TCRdb lists only in-frame clones, some missing. The sample has 290,000 or so clones, around 87% seen once; the top ten hold around 4.5%. Source material: PBMCs or T cells enriched from blood (not recorded which). These receptors all stem from a woman aged 18-29 years with acute COVID-19. Each CDR3 is given with its conserved first and last residue. The D gene is left open where the match is weak. Clone size, where shown, is once, few, many, or a class for clones that have expanded.

d_call,v_call,clone_size,j_call,cdr3_nt,cdr3_aa
TRBD1,TRBV5-5,NA,TRBJ1-1,TGTGCCAGCAACGACAGGGCCGACACTGAAGCTTTCTTT,CASNDRADTEAFF
NA,TRBV9,NA,TRBJ1-6,TGTGCCAGCAGCTCTGAGGACAGTCTATATTCACCCCTCCACTTT,CASSSEDSLYSPLHF
TRBD1,TRBV7-6,NA,TRBJ2-1,TGTGCCAGCAGCTTAGGACAGGGCTGGTACAATGAGCAGTTCTTC,CASSLGQGWYNEQFF
TRBD2,TRBV11-2,few,TRBJ2-2,TGTGCCAGCAGCCCCGTCAGCGGGAGAGACACCGGGGAGCTGTTTTTT,CASSPVSGRDTGELFF
NA,TRBV11-2,once,TRBJ2-5,TGTGCCAGCAGCTTCAACGGAGTAGCACAAGAGACCCAGTACTTC,CASSFNGVAQETQYF
NA,TRBV5-5,NA,TRBJ1-1,TGTGCCAGCAGCTTGGGACAGCAAGCTTTCTTT,CASSLGQQAFF
NA,TRBV6-5,NA,TRBJ1-1,TGTGCCAGCAGAGGACAGTACGGCACTGAAGCTTTCTTT,CASRGQYGTEAFF
TRBD1,TRBV6-4,NA,TRBJ1-2,TGTGCCAGCAGTGACGACGGGACAGAGGAAATCTATGGCTACACCTTC,CASSDDGTEEIYGYTF
NA,TRBV3-1/TRBV3-2,NA,TRBJ1-4,TGTGCCAGCAGCCCCCGGACAGATGAAAAACTGTTTTTT,CASSPRTDEKLFF
TRBD1,TRBV19,few,TRBJ1-5,TGTGCCAGTAGTATGGAGACAGGGACCTTCAGCAATCAGCCCCAGCATTTT,CASSMETGTFSNQPQHF
NA,TRBV11-3,few,TRBJ1-3,TGTGCCAGCAGTCCATCGAGTGGAAACACCATATATTTT,CASSPSSGNTIYF
NA,TRBV18,NA,TRBJ2-1,TGTGCCAGCTCCGGGGTACTGGTAGCGGTTTACAATGAGCAGTTCTTC,CASSGVLVAVYNEQFF
TRBD2,TRBV27,NA,TRBJ2-1,TGTGCCAGCAGTTCCGCGGGACTAGCCTACAATGAGCAGTTCTTC,CASSSAGLAYNEQFF
NA,TRBV28,NA,TRBJ1-6,TGTGCCAGCAGTTTACGGGGAAGAGGTAGTTCACCCCTCCACTTT,CASSLRGRGSSPLHF
NA,TRBV9,NA,TRBJ1-1,TGTGCCAGCAGCGTACACCTAGGGGAGAACACTGAAGCTTTCTTT,CASSVHLGENTEAFF
TRBD1,TRBV7-2,NA,TRBJ1-1,TGTGCCAGCAGCTTAGTCGGGACAGGGTACGGCACTGAAGCTTTCTTT,CASSLVGTGYGTEAFF
TRBD1,TRBV11-3,few,TRBJ1-1,TGTGCCAGCAGCTTTGGGACAGGGGAGGGAGCGACCACTGAAGCTTTCTTT,CASSFGTGEGATTEAFF
NA,TRBV5-1,NA,TRBJ1-4,TGCGCCAGCTCACCCCGTCCCGGGGAAAAACTGTTTTTT,CASSPRPGEKLFF
NA,TRBV19,NA,TRBJ2-1,TGTGCCAGTAGTATCCTCCTCTCCCGGGATGAGCAGTTCTTC,CASSILLSRDEQFF
TRBD1,TRBV5-1,once,TRBJ1-2,TGCGCCAGCAGTTACCCGGAAGGACAGGGTGGGAAAGTTAACTATGGCTACACCTTC,CASSYPEGQGGKVNYGYTF
NA,TRBV5-5,once,TRBJ2-4,TGTGCCAGCAGCCCGGAGCTCCGGCCTCTTTTAGCCAAAAACATTCAGTACTTC,CASSPELRPLLAKNIQYF
TRBD2,TRBV6-5,NA,TRBJ2-1,TGTGCCAGCAGTTACAGGGGACTAGCGGGCGCTGAGCAGTTCTTC,CASSYRGLAGAEQFF
NA,TRBV7-9,NA,TRBJ1-1,TGTGCCAGCAGCTTATGGGGGCGGCAGGGGCAGTTTGGGAGCACTGAAGCTTTCTTT,CASSLWGRQGQFGSTEAFF
NA,TRBV6-5,NA,TRBJ2-7,TGTGCCAGCGGCTCAAACGAGCAGTACTTC,CASGSNEQYF
NA,TRBV19,once,TRBJ1-5,TGTGCCAGTAGTATGGCCCTAGCTCAGCCCCAGCATTTT,CASSMALAQPQHF
TRBD2,TRBV9,NA,TRBJ2-3,TGTGCCAGCAGCGTAGAACCCGCTAGCGGGAGGATATATACGCAGTATTTT,CASSVEPASGRIYTQYF
NA,TRBV28,NA,TRBJ1-5,TGTGCCAGCAGTCGTGACAGCGAACTAAATCAGCCCCAGCATTTT,CASSRDSELNQPQHF
NA,TRBV23-1,NA,TRBJ2-4,TGCGCCAGCAGCCTGAATAAACCGCGAGCCAAAAACATTCAGTACTTC,CASSLNKPRAKNIQYF
NA,TRBV28,NA,TRBJ2-3,TGTGCCAGCAGTTTACCCGGGAAGGACCCAGATACGCAGTATTTT,CASSLPGKDPDTQYF
NA,TRBV21-1,NA,TRBJ1-2,TGTGCCGGAGCGGACAGGTCCCCTAACTATGGCTACACCTTC,CAGADRSPNYGYTF
TRBD1,TRBV7-2,NA,TRBJ2-1,TGTGCCAGCAGCACATTTGGACAGGCCTACAATGAGCAGTTCTTC,CASSTFGQAYNEQFF
NA,TRBV5-6,once,TRBJ2-7,TGTGCCAGCAGCTTGGACCATCGCGCGGTTTACGAGCAGTACTTC,CASSLDHRAVYEQYF
TRBD1,TRBV11-1,NA,TRBJ2-5,TGTGCCAGCAGCGCGGTTACAGGGGGGTCAGAGACCCAGTACTTC,CASSAVTGGSETQYF
TRBD2,TRBV5-4,few,TRBJ2-2,TGTGCCAGCAGCGTTGGGACTAGCGGTACCGGGGAGCTGTTTTTT,CASSVGTSGTGELFF
NA,TRBV19,NA,TRBJ1-5,TGTGCCAGTAATAATCGGAGGTCCAGTCAGCCCCAGCATTTT,CASNNRRSSQPQHF
NA,TRBV6-5,NA,TRBJ1-5,TGTGCCAGCAGTTTGTGGGAGGGCGGTCAGCCCCAGCATTTT,CASSLWEGGQPQHF